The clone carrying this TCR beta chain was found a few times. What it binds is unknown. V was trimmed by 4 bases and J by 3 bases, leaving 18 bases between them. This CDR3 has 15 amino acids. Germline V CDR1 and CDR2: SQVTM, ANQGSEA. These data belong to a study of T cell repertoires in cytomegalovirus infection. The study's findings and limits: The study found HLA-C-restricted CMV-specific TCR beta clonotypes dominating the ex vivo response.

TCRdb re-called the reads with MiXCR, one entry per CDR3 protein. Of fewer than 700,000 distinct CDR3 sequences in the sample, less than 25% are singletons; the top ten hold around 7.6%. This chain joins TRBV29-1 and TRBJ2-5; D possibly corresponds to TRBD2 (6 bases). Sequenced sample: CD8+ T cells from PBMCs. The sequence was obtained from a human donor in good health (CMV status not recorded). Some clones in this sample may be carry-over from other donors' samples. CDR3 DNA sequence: TGCAGCGTTGCCGGGGGATTTCTATCCGAAGAGACCCAGTACTTC. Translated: CSVAGGFLSEETQYF.